This TCR beta chain was obtained from a study of T cells after yellow fever vaccination. At the level of the study: The fractions with low cell numbers were processed using SMART-Seq v4 Ultra Low Input.

UMIs and a universal primer site were added when TCR cDNA was made by 5'RACE template switching. Using its own MiXCR run on the 5' RACE reads, TCRdb lists one record per CDR3 protein. The sample has roughly 500,000 distinct CDR3 sequences, approximately 21% seen once. Notes on the study in general: Overall, a small share of clonotypes was seen in both CD4 and CD8 compartments. Primary-vaccination clones mostly resurfaced post-booster (roughly 97% CD4, more than 80% CD8).

For this clonotype: Antigen specificity is unknown.

The sequence came from a man under 40 who received the YFV17D yellow fever vaccine. The sample was PBMCs, taken 15 days after the yellow fever booster vaccination.

The CDR3 region is CSVGVGTGELFF. The CDR3 DNA reads as TGCAGCGTGGGAGTTGGGACCGGGGAGCTGTTTTTT. The V gene is TRBV29-1, the J gene TRBJ2-2, with D maybe TRBD2 (5 bases). From germline, CDR1 is SQVTM and CDR2 ANQGSEA. The CDR3 consists of 12 residues. The germline V and J ends were trimmed by 6 bases and 5 bases, with 10 bases remaining between them.